What follows are 22 T cell receptor beta chains derived from one specimen sequenced in a study of cytomegalovirus exposure and HLA in healthy donors. 60 Vbeta and 13 Jbeta primers were used in PCR. The protocol was immunoSEQ multiplex PCR, while the TCRdb copy is restricted to in-frame clones and leaves out a portion. The data show 150,000 or so clones, roughly three quarters seen once. Input material: PBMCs. The receptors derive from a middle-aged woman in good health and CMV-seropositive.

This sequence joins TRBV5-1 and TRBJ2-5; D unresolved. The CDR3 runs 14 residues. The germline V gene has CDR1 SGHRS and CDR2 YFSETQ. The ends were cut back, 0 bases at V and 3 bases at J, with 9 bases in the middle. CDR3: CASSLDVAEETQYF. The CDR3 DNA reads as TGCGCCAGCAGCTTGGATGTTGCGGAAGAGACCCAGTACTTC.

This chain uses TRBV4-1 with TRBJ1-2; D unclear. This CDR3 contains 15 residues. Looked up from germline, CDR1 is MGHRA and CDR2 is YSYEKL. Between the trimmed V and J ends, which lost 2 bases and 8 bases, there was a span of 18 bases. CDR3 amino acids: CASSQSGNLLSGYTF. The CDR3 DNA sequence: TGCGCCAGCAGCCAATCAGGTAACCTCCTTTCCGGCTACACCTTC.

The V and J genes are TRBV21-1 and TRBJ2-4; TRBD2, as called in the table, went unchecked against the DNA. TRBV21-1 is flagged as a pseudogene. The CDR3 has 19 residues. In nucleotides, the CDR3 is TGTGCCAGCAGCACTCCAACGGTCGATCCGTTTCTAGCCAAAAACATTCAGTACTTC. This gives the protein CASSTPTVDPFLAKNIQYF.

The rearrangement uses TRBV11-2 and TRBJ2-5, with D perhaps matching TRBD1 (5 bases). The V gene's germline CDR1 is SGHAT and CDR2 FQNNGV. Between the trimmed V and J ends, which lost 1 base and 2 bases, there was a span of 14 bases. The CDR3 length is 16 residues. The CDR3 coding sequence is TGTGCCAGCAGCTTAGTCAGGGCCTCGAGTCAAGAGACCCAGTACTTC. This translates into CASSLVRASSQETQYF. Full variable domain (missing parts from reference TRBV11-2 and TRBJ2-5): EAGVAQSPRYKIIEKRQSVAFWCNPISGHATLYWYQQILGQGPKLLIQFQNNGVVDDSQLPKDRFSAERLKGVDSTLKIQPAKLEDSAVYLCASSLVRASSQETQYFGPGTRLLVL.

This clone is a singleton in its sample. Other DNA sequences in the sample encode the same CDR3. The gene calls are TRBV5-6 and TRBJ2-7; D gene ambiguous. The CDR3 is 15 residues long. Germline V gives CDR1 SGHDT, CDR2 YYEEEE. The V end lost 3 bases, the J end lost 2 bases, and 15 bases lay between the germline ends. CDR3 sequence (DNA): TGTGCCAGCAGCTCCAGGTCTCAGATGGCCTACGAGCAGTACTTC. Translated: CASSSRSQMAYEQYF.

The chain joins TRBV7-2 to TRBJ1-2; D is ambiguous. Between the trimmed V and J ends, which lost 4 bases and 8 bases, there was a span of 14 bases. The germline CDR1 and CDR2 sequences are SGHTA and FQGNSA. CDR3 length: 13 residues. The CDR3 loop is CASSYPSTWGYTF. The CDR3 bases are TGTGCCAGCAGCTATCCCTCGACTTGGGGCTACACCTTC.

The CDR3 bases are TGTGCCAGCAGCTCGGGACTAGCGGGGGCCCCCGGTACGCAGTATTTT. Translated, it gives CASSSGLAGAPGTQYF. This rearrangement joins TRBV11-2 to TRBJ2-3, with 14 bases fitting TRBD2. This CDR3 contains 16 residues. CDR1 is SGHAT and CDR2 is FQNNGV in the germline V gene. J gave up 8 bases and V 4 bases, and 8 bases lay outside the gene matches.

V gene TRBV10-3 combines with J gene TRBJ1-2, with D hard to call. Trimming stripped 4 bases from V and 4 bases from J, with 10 bases between. Germline loops: CDR1 ENHRY, CDR2 SYGVKD. The CDR3 is 13 residues long. The CDR3 DNA reads as TGTGCCATCAGTGTTGGGCATATCTATGGCTACACCTTC. Translating it yields CAISVGHIYGYTF.

V usage is TRBV5-4 and J usage is TRBJ1-1; D unresolved. The germline V gene has CDR1 SGHNT and CDR2 YYREEE (reference sequence). The germline V and J ends were trimmed by 5 bases and 5 bases, with 25 bases remaining between them. This CDR3 region has 17 residues. CDR3 nucleotides: TGTGCCAGCAGTCTCAACCCAAGGACTGGCCCGGGAACTGAAGCTTTCTTT. Translation gives CASSLNPRTGPGTEAFF.

This clone was recorded a few times. V and J are TRBV2 and TRBJ1-4, with TRBD1 matching over 8 bases. CDR1 and CDR2 (germline): SNHLY, FYNNEI. Unmatched junction bases numbered 12, after V lost 8 bases and J lost 10 bases. The CDR3 loop spans 14 amino acids. The CDR3 sequence is CASVPGTGGPKLFF. In nucleotides, the CDR3 is TGTGCCAGCGTACCGGGGACAGGCGGGCCAAAACTGTTTTTT.

This chain uses TRBV11-2 with TRBJ2-2; D is possibly TRBD1 (5 bases). CDR3 length: 16 residues. The V end was cut by 1 base, the J end by 2 bases, with 11 bases between. Per the germline V gene, CDR1 is SGHAT and CDR2 is FQNNGV. CDR3 amino acids: CASSLVTAINTGELFF. The DNA of the CDR3 is TGTGCCAGCAGCTTAGTGACAGCAATTAACACCGGGGAGCTGTTTTTT.

The gene calls are TRBV2 and TRBJ2-3; TRBD2 might be the D (7 bases). Germline V gene data show CDR1 as SNHLY and CDR2 as FYNNEI. The CDR3 runs 13 residues. The V end was cut by 8 bases, the J end by 8 bases, with 17 bases between. The CDR3: CASEGGGAITQYF. The CDR3 region has the DNA TGTGCCAGCGAGGGGGGGGGCGCGATTACGCAGTATTTT.

This clone was observed once. V gene TRBV10-3 combines with J gene TRBJ2-5; 8 nucleotides line up with TRBD2. This CDR3 is 14 amino acids long. V was clipped by 8 bases and J by 5 bases; unmatched bases: 10. Germline CDR1 is ENHRY and CDR2 is SYGVKD. Here the CDR3 DNA reads TGTGCCATCGGAAGCGGGGGCCGGGGGGAGACCCAGTACTTC. This encodes CAIGSGGRGETQYF.

The CDR3 nucleotides read TGTGCCAGTAGGGATCAGGGGGCTACGACTCAGCCCCAGCATTTT. It encodes CASRDQGATTQPQHF. The V call is TRBV19, the J call TRBJ1-5; 8 bases agree with TRBD1. Trimming took 6 bases from V and 6 from J; bases not matched to a gene: 10. Germline CDR1 is LNHDA and CDR2 is SQIVND (reference sequence). The CDR3 contains 15 residues.

The chain employs TRBV7-9 and TRBJ1-3; D gene uncertain. Per the germline V gene, CDR1 is SEHNR and CDR2 is FQNEAQ (reference sequence). The CDR3 covers 13 residues. Trimming stripped 5 bases from V and 10 bases from J, with 15 bases between. CDR3 nucleotides: TGTGCCAGCAGCCCCGGTCAAATAATGACCATATATTTT. Protein sequence: CASSPGQIMTIYF.

The chain combines TRBV6-1 with TRBJ1-3, with 7 bases identical to TRBD1. Germline V gives CDR1 MNHNS, CDR2 SASEGT. The CDR3 is 15 amino acids. V trimming: 9 bases; J trimming: 0 bases; junction bases outside the gene matches: 8. The CDR3 DNA reads TGTGCCAGTCACAGGGGAACTCCCTCTGGAAACACCATATATTTT. Translation gives CASHRGTPSGNTIYF.

Turning to this clone: The final CDR3 position lacks the conserved phenylalanine or tryptophan, pointing to a likely read error. It is unclear where the CDR3 begins or ends on the DNA, so no DNA is shown, and the CDR3 is as TCRdb lists it. The chain employs TRBV6-1 and TRBJ2-7; the table gives TRBD2 as D, unverified against the DNA. The CDR3 has 12 residues if both end residues are counted. CDR1 and CDR2 (germline): MNHNS, SASEGT. CDR3 in amino acids: CASSELFMGLMI.

This clone was counted only a few times. The chain couples TRBV6-4 to TRBJ1-6; 9 bases fit TRBD1. Germline loops: CDR1 MRHNA, CDR2 SNTAGT. V lost 2 bases, J lost 6 bases, and 2 bases stayed unmatched. The CDR3 loop spans 15 amino acids. The CDR3 loop reads CASSDQGQGNSPLHF. The DNA for the CDR3 is TGTGCCAGCAGTGACCAGGGACAGGGTAATTCACCCCTCCACTTT.

The genes are TRBV18 and TRBJ2-1; TRBD2 matches 7 bases. CDR1 KGHSH and CDR2 LQKENI come from the germline V gene. The trim removed 3 bases at V and 7 bases at J, leaving 18 bases unmatched. CDR3 size: 18 residues. The CDR3 nucleotides are TGTGCCAGCTCACCCTCTTCCCAGCGGGGCCCATTCGGGAATGAGCAGTTCTTC. This codes for CASSPSSQRGPFGNEQFF.

This sequence joins TRBV9 and TRBJ1-5; 7 bases fit TRBD1. CDR1 is SGDLS and CDR2 is YYNGEE in the germline V gene. The ends lost 3 bases at V and 11 bases at J; junction bases unmatched: 11. The CDR3 extends over 14 amino acids. This CDR3 reads CASSASPTGQAQHF. The CDR3 coding sequence is TGTGCCAGCAGCGCCTCCCCGACAGGGCAAGCCCAGCATTTT.

The DNA of the CDR3 is TGTGCCAGCAGTACCCGGACAGGGATTAGCAATCAGCCCCAGCATTTT. Translating it yields CASSTRTGISNQPQHF. The rearrangement uses TRBV28 and TRBJ1-5, with 8 bases lining up with TRBD1. The CDR3 runs 16 residues. The germline CDR1 and CDR2 sequences are MDHEN and SYDVKM. The V and J ends lost 5 bases and 0 bases, in that order; junction bases with no gene match: 6.

The chain combines TRBV10-3 with TRBJ1-1; 9 bases map to TRBD1. This CDR3 comprises 14 residues. The V gene end was trimmed by 8 bases and the J gene end by 0 bases; junction bases not matched to a gene: 4. In germline, CDR1 is ENHRY, CDR2 SYGVKD. The CDR3 DNA is TGTGCCATCTGGACAGGGGACATGAACACTGAAGCTTTCTTT. This codes for CAIWTGDMNTEAFF.